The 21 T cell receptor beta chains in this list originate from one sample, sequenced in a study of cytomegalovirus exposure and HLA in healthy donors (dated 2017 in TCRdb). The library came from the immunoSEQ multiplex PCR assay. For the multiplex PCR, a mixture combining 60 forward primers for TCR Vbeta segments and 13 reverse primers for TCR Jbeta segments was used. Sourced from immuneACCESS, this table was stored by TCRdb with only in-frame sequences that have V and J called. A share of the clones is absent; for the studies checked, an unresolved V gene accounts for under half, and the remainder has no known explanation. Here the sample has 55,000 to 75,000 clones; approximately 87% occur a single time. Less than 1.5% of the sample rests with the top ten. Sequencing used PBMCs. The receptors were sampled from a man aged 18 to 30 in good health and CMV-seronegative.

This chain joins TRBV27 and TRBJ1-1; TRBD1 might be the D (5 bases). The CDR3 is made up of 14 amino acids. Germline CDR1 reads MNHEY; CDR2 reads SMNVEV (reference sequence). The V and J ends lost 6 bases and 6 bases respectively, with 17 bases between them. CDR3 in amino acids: CASRAVGGDAEAFF. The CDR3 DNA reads TGTGCCAGCAGAGCTGTTGGGGGGGACGCTGAAGCTTTCTTT.

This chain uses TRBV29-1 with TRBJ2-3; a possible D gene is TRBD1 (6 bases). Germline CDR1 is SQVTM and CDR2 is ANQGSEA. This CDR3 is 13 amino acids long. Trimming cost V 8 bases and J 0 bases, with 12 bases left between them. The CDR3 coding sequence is TGCAGCTTACAGGGTACTAGCACAGATACGCAGTATTTT. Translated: CSLQGTSTDTQYF.

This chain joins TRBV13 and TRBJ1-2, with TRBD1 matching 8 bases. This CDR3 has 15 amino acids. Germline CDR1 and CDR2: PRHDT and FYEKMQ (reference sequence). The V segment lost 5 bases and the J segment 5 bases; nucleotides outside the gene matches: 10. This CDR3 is CASSRYGTGSYGYTF. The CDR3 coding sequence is TGTGCCAGCAGCCGTTACGGGACAGGATCATATGGCTACACCTTC.

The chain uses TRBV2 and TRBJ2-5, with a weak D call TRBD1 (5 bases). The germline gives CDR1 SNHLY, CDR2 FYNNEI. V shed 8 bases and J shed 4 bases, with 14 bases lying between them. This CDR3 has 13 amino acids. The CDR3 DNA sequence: TGTGCCAGCCATCGTCAGGGTACAGAGACCCAGTACTTC. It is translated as CASHRQGTETQYF.

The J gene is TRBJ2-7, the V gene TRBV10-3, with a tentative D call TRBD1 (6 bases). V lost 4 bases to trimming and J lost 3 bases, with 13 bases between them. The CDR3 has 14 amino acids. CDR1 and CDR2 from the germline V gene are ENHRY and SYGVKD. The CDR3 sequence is CAISAGQRNYEQYF. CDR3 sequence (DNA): TGTGCCATCAGTGCAGGACAGCGCAACTACGAGCAGTACTTC.

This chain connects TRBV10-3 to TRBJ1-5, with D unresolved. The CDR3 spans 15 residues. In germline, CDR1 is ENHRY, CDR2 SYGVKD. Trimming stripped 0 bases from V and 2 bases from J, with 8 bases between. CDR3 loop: CAISESYPGNQPQHF. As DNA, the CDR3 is TGTGCCATCAGTGAGTCGTATCCGGGCAATCAGCCCCAGCATTTT.

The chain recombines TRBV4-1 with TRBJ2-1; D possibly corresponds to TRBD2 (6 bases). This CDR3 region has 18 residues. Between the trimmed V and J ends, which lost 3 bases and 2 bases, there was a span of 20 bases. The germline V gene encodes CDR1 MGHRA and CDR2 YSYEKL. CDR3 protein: CASSHAGSGAGTYNEQFF. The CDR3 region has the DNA TGCGCCAGCAGCCACGCAGGCTCCGGTGCGGGGACCTACAATGAGCAGTTCTTC.

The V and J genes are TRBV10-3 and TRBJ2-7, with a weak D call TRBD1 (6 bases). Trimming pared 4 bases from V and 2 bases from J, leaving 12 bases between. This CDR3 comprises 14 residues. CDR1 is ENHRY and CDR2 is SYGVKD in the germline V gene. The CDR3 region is CAISGSGDTYEQYF. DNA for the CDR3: TGTGCCATCAGTGGGTCTGGGGACACCTACGAGCAGTACTTC.

The CDR3 loop reads CASSESAGFQETQYF. The CDR3 DNA reads as TGTGCCAGCAGCGAATCAGCAGGGTTCCAAGAGACCCAGTACTTC. This chain links TRBV9 with TRBJ2-5; TRBD1 might be the D (5 bases). Looked up from germline, CDR1 is SGDLS and CDR2 is YYNGEE. Trimming shortened V by 3 bases and J by 1 base, and 13 bases separated the two germline ends. The CDR3 covers 15 residues.

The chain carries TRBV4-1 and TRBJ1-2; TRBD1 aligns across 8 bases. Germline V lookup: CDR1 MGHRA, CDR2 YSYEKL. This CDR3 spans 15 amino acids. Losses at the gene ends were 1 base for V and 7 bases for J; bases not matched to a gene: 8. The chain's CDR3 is CASSQAETGVLGYTF. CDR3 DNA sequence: TGCGCCAGCAGCCAAGCGGAGACAGGGGTTCTTGGCTACACCTTC.

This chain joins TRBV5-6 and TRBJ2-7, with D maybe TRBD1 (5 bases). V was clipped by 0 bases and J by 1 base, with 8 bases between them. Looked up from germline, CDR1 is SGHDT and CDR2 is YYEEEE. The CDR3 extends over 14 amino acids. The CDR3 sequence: CASSLEGQSYEQYF. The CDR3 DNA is TGTGCCAGCAGCTTGGAGGGGCAATCCTACGAGCAGTACTTC.

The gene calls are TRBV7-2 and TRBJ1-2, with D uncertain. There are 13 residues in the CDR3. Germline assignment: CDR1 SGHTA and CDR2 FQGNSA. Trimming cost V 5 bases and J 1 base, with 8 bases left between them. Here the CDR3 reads CASSASGNYGYTF. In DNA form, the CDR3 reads TGTGCCAGCAGCGCCTCGGGTAACTATGGCTACACCTTC.

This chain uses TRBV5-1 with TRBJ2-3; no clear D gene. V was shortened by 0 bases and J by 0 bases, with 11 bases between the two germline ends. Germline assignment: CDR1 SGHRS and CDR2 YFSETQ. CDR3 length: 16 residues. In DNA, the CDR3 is TGCGCCAGCAGCTTGGCCAGGTGGGCTAGCACAGATACGCAGTATTTT. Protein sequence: CASSLARWASTDTQYF.

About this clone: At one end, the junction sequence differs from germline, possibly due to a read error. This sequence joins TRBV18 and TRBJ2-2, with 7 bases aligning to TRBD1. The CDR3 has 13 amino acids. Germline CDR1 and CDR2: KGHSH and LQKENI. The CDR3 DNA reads TGTGCCAGCTCTCCACAGGGGACAGGGGAGCTGTTTTTT. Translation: CASSPQGTGELFF.

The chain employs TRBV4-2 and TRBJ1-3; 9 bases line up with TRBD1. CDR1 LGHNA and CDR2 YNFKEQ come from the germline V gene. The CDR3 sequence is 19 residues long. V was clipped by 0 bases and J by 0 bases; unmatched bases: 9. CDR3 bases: TGTGCCAGCAGCCAAGATGCGACAGGGGGGTTTTACTCTGGAAACACCATATATTTT. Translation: CASSQDATGGFYSGNTIYF.

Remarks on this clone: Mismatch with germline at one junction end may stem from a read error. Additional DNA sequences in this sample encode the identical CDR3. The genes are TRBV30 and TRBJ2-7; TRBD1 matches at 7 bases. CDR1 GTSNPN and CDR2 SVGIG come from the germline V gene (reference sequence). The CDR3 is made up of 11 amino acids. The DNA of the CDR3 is TGCGCCTGGAGCGACAGGGACGAGCAGTACTTC. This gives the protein CAWSDRDEQYF.

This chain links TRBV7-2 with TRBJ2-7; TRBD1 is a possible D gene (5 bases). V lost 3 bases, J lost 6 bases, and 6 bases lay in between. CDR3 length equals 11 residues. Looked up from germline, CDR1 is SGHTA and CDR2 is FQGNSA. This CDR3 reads CASSFRVEQYF. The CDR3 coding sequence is TGTGCCAGCAGCTTCAGGGTCGAGCAGTACTTC. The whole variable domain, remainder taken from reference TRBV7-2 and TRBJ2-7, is GAGVSQSPSNKVTEKGKDVELRCDPISGHTALYWYRQSLGQGLEFLIYFQGNSAPDKSGLPSDRFSAERTGGSVSTLTIQRTQQEDSAVYLCASSFRVEQYFGPGTRLTVT.

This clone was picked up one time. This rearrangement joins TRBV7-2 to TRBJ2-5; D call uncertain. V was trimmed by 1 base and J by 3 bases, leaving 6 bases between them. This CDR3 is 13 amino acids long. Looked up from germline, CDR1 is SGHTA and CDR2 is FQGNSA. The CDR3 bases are TGTGCCAGCAGCTTAGTTCGGGAAGAGACCCAGTACTTC. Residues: CASSLVREETQYF.

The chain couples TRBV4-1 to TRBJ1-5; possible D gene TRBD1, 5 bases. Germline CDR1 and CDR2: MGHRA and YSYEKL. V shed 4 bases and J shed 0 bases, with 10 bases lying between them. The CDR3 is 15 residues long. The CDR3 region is CASSPQGSSNQPQHF. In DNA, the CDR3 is TGCGCCAGCAGCCCGCAGGGATCTAGCAATCAGCCCCAGCATTTT.

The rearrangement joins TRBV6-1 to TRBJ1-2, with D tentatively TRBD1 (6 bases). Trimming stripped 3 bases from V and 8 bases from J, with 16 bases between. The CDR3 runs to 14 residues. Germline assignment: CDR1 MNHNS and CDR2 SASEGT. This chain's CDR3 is CASSEYLGQQGYTF. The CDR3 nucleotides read TGTGCCAGCAGTGAGTATTTGGGACAACAAGGCTACACCTTC.

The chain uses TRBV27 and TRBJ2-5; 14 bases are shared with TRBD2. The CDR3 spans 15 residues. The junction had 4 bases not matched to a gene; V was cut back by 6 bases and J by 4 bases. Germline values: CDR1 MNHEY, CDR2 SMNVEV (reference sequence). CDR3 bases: TGTGCCAGCAGGCGACTAGCGGGGGGGCCAGAGACCCAGTACTTC. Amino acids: CASRRLAGGPETQYF.